These 25 T cell receptor beta chains originate from one sample sequenced in a study of cytomegalovirus exposure and HLA in healthy donors. The PCR used 60 Vbeta and 13 Jbeta primers. Sequencing used immunoSEQ multiplex PCR; TCRdb keeps in-frame clones, though not all of them. Among about 130,000 clones listed, 84% were seen once. The sequencing sample was made of PBMCs. Source of these receptors: a middle-aged man in good health and CMV-seronegative.

The V gene is TRBV5-1, the J gene TRBJ2-3, with D perhaps TRBD1 (5 bases). Germline-derived CDR1 and CDR2 are SGHRS and YFSETQ. The CDR3 extends over 14 amino acids. The V gene lost 0 bases and the J gene lost 2 bases, with 7 bases spanning the gap. The CDR3 is CASSLGQSTDTQYF. The CDR3 DNA sequence: TGCGCCAGCAGCTTGGGACAGTCCACAGATACGCAGTATTTT.

The chain carries TRBV7-2 and TRBJ2-7; TRBD2 aligns across 12 bases. The CDR3 is 14 residues long. V trimming: 5 bases; J trimming: 2 bases; junction bases outside the gene matches: 1. Germline V gives CDR1 SGHTA, CDR2 FQGNSA. The DNA for the CDR3 is TGTGCCAGCAGCCCTAGCGGGGGGGCCTACGAGCAGTACTTC. Translation: CASSPSGGAYEQYF.

The chain combines TRBV11-3 with TRBJ2-5; a weak D match, TRBD2 (6 bases). The V gene's germline CDR1 is SGHNT and CDR2 YENEEA. This CDR3 spans 15 amino acids. The ends were cut back, 1 base at V and 5 bases at J, with 14 bases in the middle. In nucleotides, the CDR3 is TGTGCCAGCAGCTTAGGAGGGAGCGGGTTCGAGACCCAGTACTTC. Its translation is CASSLGGSGFETQYF.

This clone was detected once. The V and J genes are TRBV7-9 and TRBJ1-4; 9 bases map to TRBD1. Germline loops: CDR1 SEHNR, CDR2 FQNEAQ (reference sequence). The length of the CDR3 is 15 residues. J lost 5 bases, V lost 6 bases, and 7 bases had no gene match. The CDR3 spells CASSPTGTGNEKLFF. CDR3 nucleotides: TGTGCCAGCAGTCCTACCGGGACAGGGAATGAAAAACTGTTTTTT.

V gene TRBV4-3 combines with J gene TRBJ1-4; TRBD1 is a possible D gene (6 bases). V lost 6 bases and J 5 bases, leaving 16 bases between the germline ends. Germline CDR1 reads LGHNA; CDR2 reads YSLEER. The CDR3 is 15 residues long. CDR3 sequence: CASSRDGTNNEKLFF. CDR3 nucleotide sequence: TGCGCCAGCAGTAGAGATGGGACAAACAATGAAAAACTGTTTTTT.

The chain has TRBV2 and TRBJ2-5; weak D call: TRBD1 (5 bases). CDR1 and CDR2 from the germline V gene are SNHLY and FYNNEI. V shed 10 bases and J shed 1 base, with 7 bases lying between them. The CDR3 sequence is 11 residues long. The CDR3 loop is CATDIQETQYF. DNA of the CDR3: TGTGCCACGGACATCCAAGAGACCCAGTACTTC.

The V gene is TRBV6-1, the J gene TRBJ1-4, with unresolved D. CDR1 and CDR2 (germline): MNHNS, SASEGT. Trimming cost V 7 bases and J 0 bases, with 6 bases left between them. CDR3 length: 13 residues. CDR3 nucleotide sequence: TGTGCCAGCAAGAGAACAACTAATGAAAAACTGTTTTTT. It translates to CASKRTTNEKLFF.

This chain connects TRBV13 to TRBJ2-7; D possibly corresponds to TRBD2 (5 bases). V was pared by 3 bases and J by 7 bases, with 16 bases between. The CDR3 has 14 residues. Germline CDR1 and CDR2: PRHDT and FYEKMQ (reference sequence). CDR3 sequence: CASSFLDRPGEQYF. The CDR3 DNA sequence: TGTGCCAGCAGCTTCCTGGACCGGCCGGGGGAGCAGTACTTC.

This sequence joins TRBV12-5 and TRBJ1-6; TRBD1 agrees at 8 bases. In germline, CDR1 is LGHNT, CDR2 FRNRAP. V was pared by 4 bases and J by 7 bases, with 6 bases of the junction left unmatched. This CDR3 has 15 amino acids. CDR3 in DNA: TGTGCTAGTGGTTCCCCACAGGGGGGAAATTCACCCCTCCACTTT. Translating it yields CASGSPQGGNSPLHF. The variable domain in full, completed from reference TRBV12-5 and TRBJ1-6, reads DARVTQTPRHKVTEMGQEVTMRCQPILGHNTVFWYRQTMMQGLELLAYFRNRAPLDDSGMPKDRFSAEMPDATLATLKIQPSEPRDSAVYFCASGSPQGGNSPLHFGNGTRLTVT.

This clone was recorded a few times. This chain links TRBV2 with TRBJ1-2; D unclear. V lost 6 bases to trimming and J lost 6 bases, with 14 bases between them. The CDR3 runs 13 residues. In germline, CDR1 is SNHLY, CDR2 FYNNEI. The CDR3 sequence: CASSPPGGNGYTF. The CDR3 bases are TGTGCCAGCAGCCCCCCGGGAGGGAATGGCTACACCTTC.

The V call is TRBV9, the J call TRBJ2-1, with 12 bases aligning to TRBD2. Per the germline V gene, CDR1 is SGDLS and CDR2 is YYNGEE. V shed 1 base and J 7 bases; nucleotides not matched to a gene: 3. This CDR3 spans 15 amino acids. The CDR3 DNA sequence: TGTGCCAGCAGCGTACCTAGCGGGGGGGCGAATGAGCAGTTCTTC. It encodes CASSVPSGGANEQFF.

J is TRBJ2-7 and V is TRBV19; 12 bases map to TRBD2. The CDR3 consists of 17 residues. J was trimmed by 0 bases and V by 1 base; bases with no gene match: 4. Germline CDR1 and CDR2: LNHDA and SQIVND (reference sequence). The CDR3 DNA is TGTGCCAGTAGTATAGGACTAGCGGGGGCCAACTCCTACGAGCAGTACTTC. Translating gives CASSIGLAGANSYEQYF.

The CDR3, as DNA: TGTGCCACCAGCGCGCGGGGGGGGCCCCAGGCCCAGCATTTT. Translation: CATSARGGPQAQHF. The chain carries TRBV15 and TRBJ1-5; D might be TRBD1 (6 bases). CDR3 size: 14 residues. The V end lost 5 bases, the J end lost 11 bases, and 19 bases lay between the germline ends. Germline V lookup: CDR1 LNHNV, CDR2 YYDKDF (reference sequence).

The chain links TRBV9 to TRBJ1-2, with 10 bases matching TRBD1. V shed 4 bases and J 5 bases; nucleotides not matched to a gene: 8. CDR1 and CDR2 (germline): SGDLS, YYNGEE. The CDR3 has 15 amino acids. CDR3 protein: CASSPNPGQGYGYTF. The CDR3 DNA reads as TGTGCCAGCAGCCCTAATCCGGGACAGGGGTATGGCTACACCTTC.

The chain is built from TRBV10-1 and TRBJ2-1; 11 bases are shared with TRBD2. The CDR3 length is 15 residues. Per the germline V gene, CDR1 is WNHNN and CDR2 is SYGVQD (reference sequence). The trim removed 8 bases at V and 7 bases at J, leaving 10 bases unmatched. The DNA for the CDR3 is TGCGCCAGCCAAAATAGCGGGGGGGCGGTAAATGAGCAGTTCTTC. As protein: CASQNSGGAVNEQFF.

The rearrangement joins TRBV7-8 to TRBJ1-3; no clear D gene. CDR1 and CDR2 from the germline V gene are SGHVS and FQNEAQ. Trimming left V 5 bases short and J 1 base short, with 15 bases between. This CDR3 is built from 16 residues. The CDR3, as DNA: TGTGCCAGCAGCCCGATAATGGTAGTATCTGGAAACACCATATATTTT. Translating it yields CASSPIMVVSGNTIYF.

In DNA form, the CDR3 reads TGTGCTAGTGGTCCCAACTCTGGACAGGTCAAACTGTTTTTT. Its translation: CASGPNSGQVKLFF. V usage is TRBV12-5 and J usage is TRBJ1-4; 7 positions match TRBD1. The CDR3 covers 14 residues. After removal of 5 bases from V and 11 bases from J, the junction contained 11 bases not matched to a gene. CDR1 is LGHNT and CDR2 is FRNRAP in the germline V gene.

The V call is TRBV18, the J call TRBJ1-2; 9 bases map to TRBD1. V was clipped by 0 bases and J by 7 bases; unmatched bases: 3. The germline V gene has CDR1 KGHSH and CDR2 LQKENI. The CDR3 is 14 residues long. In DNA, the CDR3 is TGTGCCAGCTCACCACCGGGACAGGGATCTGGCTACACCTTC. Translation gives CASSPPGQGSGYTF.

This chain joins TRBV7-9 and TRBJ1-5, with TRBD1 matching 7 bases. The V gene's germline CDR1 is SEHNR and CDR2 FQNEAQ (reference sequence). The J segment lost 5 bases and the V segment lost 1 base, leaving 8 bases of the junction unmatched. The CDR3 contains 16 residues. The CDR3 sequence is CASSLGQGGGHQPQHF. CDR3 sequence (DNA): TGTGCCAGCAGCTTAGGACAGGGAGGTGGTCATCAGCCCCAGCATTTT.

The CDR3 nucleotides read TGTGCCAGCAGCCCTCAACTAGCCTACGAGCAGTACTTC. The encoded protein is CASSPQLAYEQYF. The chain joins TRBV4-2 to TRBJ2-7, with D possibly matching TRBD2 (5 bases). In germline, CDR1 is LGHNA, CDR2 YNFKEQ. The CDR3 consists of 13 residues. Trimming pared 4 bases from V and 2 bases from J, leaving 9 bases between.

The V and J genes are TRBV7-2 and TRBJ2-1; no clear D gene. The length of the CDR3 is 17 residues. Per germline, CDR1 SGHTA and CDR2 FQGNSA. V was clipped by 2 bases and J by 2 bases, with 16 bases between them. The CDR3 spells CASSLFPPGSAYNEQFF. CDR3 DNA: TGTGCCAGCAGCTTATTTCCTCCAGGAAGTGCCTACAATGAGCAGTTCTTC.

The chain couples TRBV6-1 to TRBJ2-6, with D maybe TRBD1 (6 bases). The CDR3 length is 16 residues. V lost 4 bases to trimming and J lost 2 bases, with 12 bases between them. Germline values: CDR1 MNHNS, CDR2 SASEGT. CDR3 region: CASSVLQGPGANVLTF. The CDR3 nucleotides read TGTGCCAGCAGTGTACTTCAGGGGCCTGGGGCCAACGTCCTGACTTTC.

As regards this clone: One end of the junction fails to match germline, which may point to a read error. V is TRBV5-1 and J is TRBJ2-7; perhaps TRBD2 as D (5 bases). Germline CDR1 and CDR2: SGHRS and YFSETQ. The CDR3 is 11 amino acids. CDR3 amino acids: CASRSEGYRHF. The DNA for the CDR3 is TGCGCCAGCAGGTCCGAGGGTTATCGGCACTTC.

This rearrangement joins TRBV9 to TRBJ2-5, with 7 bases fitting TRBD1. J gave up 3 bases and V 5 bases, and 4 bases lay outside the gene matches. Looked up from germline, CDR1 is SGDLS and CDR2 is YYNGEE. CDR3 size: 13 residues. CDR3 coding DNA: TGTGCCAGCAGTGTCGACAGGGAAGAGACCCAGTACTTC. This gives the protein CASSVDREETQYF.

The chain couples TRBV4-3 to TRBJ1-2, with D hard to call. The ends were cut back, 0 bases at V and 8 bases at J, with 16 bases in the middle. Germline V gene lookup returns CDR1 LGHNA and CDR2 YSLEER. The CDR3 is made up of 15 amino acids. In DNA form, the CDR3 reads TGCGCCAGCAGCCAAGATCGAGAGGGAGGCTGGGGCTACACCTTC. Protein product: CASSQDREGGWGYTF.